The TCR beta chain described here comes from a study of T cell repertoires in cytomegalovirus infection. In regard to this clonotype: Its antigen is not known.

Via MiXCR, TCRdb re-called the reads, giving one row per CDR3 protein. In the table there are around 800,000 distinct CDR3 sequences, roughly 33% of which are singletons. CDR1 is SQVTM, CDR2 ANQGSEA, per germline. V was pared by 0 bases and J by 3 bases, with 4 bases of the junction left unmatched. CDR3 length: 14 amino acids. Broader study findings: CMV-specific HLA-C-restricted TCR beta clonotypes dominated the ex vivo response.

The specimen comprised cultured CD8+ T cells from PBMCs, sampled from culture after CMV antigen stimulation. The TCR comes from a human donor in good health (CMV status not recorded). Some clones in this sample may be carry-over from other donors' samples. The rearrangement links TRBV29-1 to TRBJ1-2; TRBD1 agrees at 7 bases. CDR3 nucleotides: TGCAGCGTTGAAGACGGGACAGAGTACTATGGCTACACCTTC. Protein: CSVEDGTEYYGYTF.